The clone carrying this T cell receptor (beta chain) turned up a few times. MiXCR was run by TCRdb on the 5' RACE reads, yielding one entry per CDR3 protein. The sample lists tens of thousands of distinct CDR3 sequences; around 10% were seen once. This entry comes from a study of early T cells in non-severe SARS-CoV-2 infection. The V gene lost 4 bases and the J gene lost 3 bases, with 12 bases spanning the gap. This CDR3 is 13 amino acids long. Germline V gives CDR1 GTSNPN, CDR2 SVGIG (reference sequence). The V call is TRBV30, the J call TRBJ1-1, with D possibly being TRBD1 (6 bases). Sequencing was performed on whole blood, taken at baseline. This clonotype was sampled from an adult who was a healthcare worker with PCR-confirmed SARS-CoV-2 infection or an uninfected control (not recorded which). The CDR3 coding sequence is TGTGCCTGGAAGGGGGAAATTGACACTGAAGCTTTCTTT. Protein: CAWKGEIDTEAFF.